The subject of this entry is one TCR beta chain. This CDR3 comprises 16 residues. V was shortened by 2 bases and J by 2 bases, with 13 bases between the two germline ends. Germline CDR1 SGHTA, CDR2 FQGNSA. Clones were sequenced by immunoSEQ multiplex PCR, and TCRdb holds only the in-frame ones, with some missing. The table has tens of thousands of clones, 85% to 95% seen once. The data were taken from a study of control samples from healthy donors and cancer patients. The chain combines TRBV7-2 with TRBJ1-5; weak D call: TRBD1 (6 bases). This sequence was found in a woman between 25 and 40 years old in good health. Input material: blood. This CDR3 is CASSLYTRGGNQPQHF. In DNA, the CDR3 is TGTGCCAGCAGCTTATATACCAGGGGCGGCAATCAGCCCCAGCATTTT. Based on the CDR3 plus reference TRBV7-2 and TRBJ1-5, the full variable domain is GAGVSQSPSNKVTEKGKDVELRCDPISGHTALYWYRQSLGQGLEFLIYFQGNSAPDKSGLPSDRFSAERTGGSVSTLTIQRTQQEDSAVYLCASSLYTRGGNQPQHFGDGTRLSIL.